This passage covers 12 T cell receptor beta chains from one sample sequenced in a study of cytomegalovirus exposure and HLA in healthy donors. PCR amplification relied on 60 Vbeta primers (plus 13 Jbeta primers). The data were produced by immunoSEQ multiplex PCR, yet TCRdb's version contains in-frame clones alone and is incomplete. The data hold 100,000 to 150,000 clones, with approximately 80% observed a single time. Sequences were obtained from PBMCs. All receptors derive from a woman between 18 and 30 years old in good health and CMV-seronegative.

V is TRBV6-1 and J is TRBJ2-1; maybe TRBD2 (6 bases). This CDR3 spans 15 amino acids. V was clipped by 4 bases and J by 1 base, with 11 bases between them. Germline lookup yields CDR1 MNHNS and CDR2 SASEGT. The CDR3 reads CASSALGGSYNEQFF. CDR3 sequence (DNA): TGTGCCAGCAGTGCCCTGGGGGGATCCTACAATGAGCAGTTCTTC.

The gene calls are TRBV7-9 and TRBJ2-1, with TRBD2 as a possible D gene (5 bases). The CDR3 runs 16 residues. The germline CDR1 and CDR2 sequences are SEHNR and FQNEAQ (reference sequence). Between the trimmed V and J ends, which lost 2 bases and 0 bases, there was a span of 11 bases. The CDR3 is CASSLPRASSYNEQFF. For the CDR3, the DNA is TGTGCCAGCAGCTTACCGCGGGCGAGCTCCTACAATGAGCAGTTCTTC.

The chain carries TRBV6-1 and TRBJ2-1, with D tentatively TRBD2 (5 bases). The CDR3 extends over 13 amino acids. Germline loops: CDR1 MNHNS, CDR2 SASEGT. Trimming took 7 bases from V and 5 from J, leaving 12 bases between them. CDR3 sequence: CASKRTPDNEQFF. The CDR3 DNA sequence: TGTGCCAGCAAGAGGACTCCGGACAATGAGCAGTTCTTC.

The V call is TRBV7-9, the J call TRBJ2-1, with D possibly TRBD2 on 6 matching bases. This CDR3 region has 16 residues. V lost 1 base and J 6 bases, leaving 16 bases between the germline ends. Germline assignment: CDR1 SEHNR and CDR2 FQNEAQ (reference sequence). The CDR3: CASSLGSGRVGNEQFF. As DNA, the CDR3 is TGTGCCAGCAGCTTAGGCAGCGGGCGAGTAGGCAATGAGCAGTTCTTC. Looking up the rest from reference TRBV7-9 and TRBJ2-1 gives the full variable domain: DTGVSQNPRHKITKRGQNVTFRCDPISEHNRLYWYRQTLGQGPEFLTYFQNEAQLEKSRLLSDRFSAERPKGSFSTLEIQRTEQGDSAMYLCASSLGSGRVGNEQFFGPGTRLTVL.

J is TRBJ1-1 and V is TRBV2; 10 bases map to TRBD1. This CDR3 contains 15 residues. V trimming: 6 bases; J trimming: 5 bases; junction bases outside the gene matches: 9. Germline assignment: CDR1 SNHLY and CDR2 FYNNEI. CDR3 sequence (DNA): TGTGCCAGCAGACGTCAAGGACAGGGGGAGACTGAAGCTTTCTTT. Amino acids: CASRRQGQGETEAFF.

The J gene is TRBJ2-3, the V gene TRBV4-1, with 7 bases identical to TRBD2. Trimming removed 3 bases from V and 7 bases from J; junction bases left unmatched: 10. The CDR3 spans 15 residues. Germline assignment: CDR1 MGHRA and CDR2 YSYEKL. The CDR3 sequence is CASSHSSGYQNTQYF. The CDR3 region has the DNA TGCGCCAGCAGCCATTCTAGCGGATATCAAAATACGCAGTATTTT.

This rearrangement joins TRBV7-9 to TRBJ1-5, with D perhaps TRBD1 (5 bases). Germline CDR1 and CDR2: SEHNR and FQNEAQ (reference sequence). V lost 5 bases, J lost 3 bases, and 11 bases lay in between. This CDR3 comprises 14 residues. The DNA for the CDR3 is TGTGCCAGCAGCCTCGACAGTCACAATCAGCCCCAGCATTTT. It is translated as CASSLDSHNQPQHF.

The rearrangement uses TRBV6-6 and TRBJ1-3; D might be TRBD1 (5 bases). From germline, CDR1 is MNHNY and CDR2 SVGAGI (reference sequence). This CDR3 spans 15 amino acids. Trimming removed 6 bases from V and 2 bases from J, with 14 bases in between. The DNA for the CDR3 is TGTGCCAGCAGAAGCCTCCAGGGCGCTGGAAACACCATATATTTT. Protein: CASRSLQGAGNTIYF.

This sequence joins TRBV6-5 and TRBJ2-1, with a weak D call TRBD2 (5 bases). V shed 5 bases and J shed 4 bases, with 9 bases lying between them. The germline gives CDR1 MNHEY, CDR2 SVGAGI. This CDR3 spans 13 amino acids. DNA of the CDR3: TGTGCCAGCAGTGAGAGGGCGTACAATGAGCAGTTCTTC. Amino acid sequence: CASSERAYNEQFF.

This clone came up a few times. J is TRBJ1-3 and V is TRBV18; D ambiguous. Trimming stripped 2 bases from V and 2 bases from J, with 16 bases between. Germline V CDR1 and CDR2: KGHSH, LQKENI. The CDR3 has 17 amino acids. CDR3 sequence (DNA): TGTGCCAGCTCACCAGTGGTCAGTCCAACGCCTGGAAACACCATATATTTT. Its protein is CASSPVVSPTPGNTIYF.

V and J are TRBV19 and TRBJ2-6, with D perhaps TRBD1 (5 bases). The CDR3 extends over 17 amino acids. Germline assignment: CDR1 LNHDA and CDR2 SQIVND (reference sequence). V dropped 1 base and J dropped 1 base, with 11 bases sitting between them. CDR3 DNA sequence: TGTGCCAGTAGTATAGCCCTAACAGGATCTGGGGCCAACGTCCTGACTTTC. Its translation: CASSIALTGSGANVLTF.

This clone was detected once. The V and J genes are TRBV2 and TRBJ2-3; D unresolved. Germline V gene data show CDR1 as SNHLY and CDR2 as FYNNEI. The CDR3 contains 19 residues. V lost 2 bases, J lost 0 bases, and 21 bases lay in between. CDR3 bases: TGTGCCAGCAGTGAAAGGTACCTTGCAGGTAGACCTAGCACAGATACGCAGTATTTT. Its protein is CASSERYLAGRPSTDTQYF.